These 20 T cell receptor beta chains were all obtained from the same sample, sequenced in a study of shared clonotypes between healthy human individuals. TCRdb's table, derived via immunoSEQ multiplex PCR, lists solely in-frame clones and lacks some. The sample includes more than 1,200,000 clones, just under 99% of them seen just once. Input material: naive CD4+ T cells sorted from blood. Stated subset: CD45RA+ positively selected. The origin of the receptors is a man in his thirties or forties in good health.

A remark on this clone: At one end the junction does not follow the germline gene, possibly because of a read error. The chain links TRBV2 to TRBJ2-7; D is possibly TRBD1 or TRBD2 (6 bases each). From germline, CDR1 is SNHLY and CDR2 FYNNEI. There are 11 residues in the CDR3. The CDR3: CASSVQGRRDF. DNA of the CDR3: TGTGCCAGCAGTGTCCAGGGGAGGCGGGACTTC.

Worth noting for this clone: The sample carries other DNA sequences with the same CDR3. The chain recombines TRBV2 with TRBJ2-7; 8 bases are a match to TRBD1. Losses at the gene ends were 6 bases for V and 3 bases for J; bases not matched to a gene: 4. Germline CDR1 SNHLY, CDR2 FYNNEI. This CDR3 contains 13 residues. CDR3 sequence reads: CASSADRGYEQYF. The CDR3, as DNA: TGTGCCAGCAGCGCCGACAGGGGCTACGAGCAGTACTTC.

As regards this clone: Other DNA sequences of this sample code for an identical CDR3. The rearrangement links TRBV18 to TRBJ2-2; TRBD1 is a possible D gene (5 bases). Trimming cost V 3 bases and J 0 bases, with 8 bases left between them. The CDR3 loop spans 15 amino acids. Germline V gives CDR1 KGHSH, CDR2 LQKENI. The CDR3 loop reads CASSPRTSNTGELFF. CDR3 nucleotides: TGTGCCAGCTCACCCCGGACATCGAACACCGGGGAGCTGTTTTTT. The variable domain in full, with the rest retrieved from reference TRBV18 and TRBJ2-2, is NAGVMQNPRHLVRRRGQEARLRCSPMKGHSHVYWYRQLPEEGLKFMVYLQKENIIDESGMPKERFSAEFPKEGPSILRIQQVVRGDSAAYFCASSPRTSNTGELFFGEGSRLTVL.

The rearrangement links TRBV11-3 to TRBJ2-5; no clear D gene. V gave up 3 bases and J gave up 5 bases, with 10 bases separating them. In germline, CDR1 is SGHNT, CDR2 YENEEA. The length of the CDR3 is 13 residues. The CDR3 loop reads CASSLARWETQYF. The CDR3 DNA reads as TGTGCCAGCAGCTTGGCGAGATGGGAGACCCAGTACTTC.

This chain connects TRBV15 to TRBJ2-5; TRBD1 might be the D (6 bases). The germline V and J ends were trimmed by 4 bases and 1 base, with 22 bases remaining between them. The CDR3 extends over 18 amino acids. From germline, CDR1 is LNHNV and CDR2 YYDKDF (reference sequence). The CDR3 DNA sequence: TGTGCCACCAGCACGACACCGTCAGGGGCAATAGGCCAAGAGACCCAGTACTTC. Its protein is CATSTTPSGAIGQETQYF.

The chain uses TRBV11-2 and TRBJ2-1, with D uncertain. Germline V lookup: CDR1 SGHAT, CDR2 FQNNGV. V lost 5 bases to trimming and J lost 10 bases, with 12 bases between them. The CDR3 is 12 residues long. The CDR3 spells CASSTDFGEQFF. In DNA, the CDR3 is TGTGCCAGCAGCACAGACTTTGGGGAGCAGTTCTTC.

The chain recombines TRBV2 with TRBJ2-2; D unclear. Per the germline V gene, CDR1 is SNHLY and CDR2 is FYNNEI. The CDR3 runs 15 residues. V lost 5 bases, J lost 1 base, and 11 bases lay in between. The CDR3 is CASSLTLGNTGELFF. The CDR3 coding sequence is TGTGCCAGCAGTCTCACACTTGGGAACACCGGGGAGCTGTTTTTT.

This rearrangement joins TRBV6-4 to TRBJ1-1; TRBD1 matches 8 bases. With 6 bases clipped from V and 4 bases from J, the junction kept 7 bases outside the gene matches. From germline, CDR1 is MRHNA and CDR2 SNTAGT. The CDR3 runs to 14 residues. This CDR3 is CASRETGVGTEAFF. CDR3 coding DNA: TGTGCCAGCAGGGAGACAGGGGTGGGCACTGAAGCTTTCTTT.

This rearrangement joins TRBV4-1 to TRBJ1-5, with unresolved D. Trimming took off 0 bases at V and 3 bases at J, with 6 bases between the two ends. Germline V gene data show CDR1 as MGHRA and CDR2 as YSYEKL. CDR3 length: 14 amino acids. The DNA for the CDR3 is TGCGCCAGCAGCCAAGACAGCTTCAATCAGCCCCAGCATTTT. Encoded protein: CASSQDSFNQPQHF.

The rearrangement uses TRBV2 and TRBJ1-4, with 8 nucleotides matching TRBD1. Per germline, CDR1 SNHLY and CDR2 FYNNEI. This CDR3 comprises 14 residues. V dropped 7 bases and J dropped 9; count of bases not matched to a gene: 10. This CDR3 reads CASTTGQGAKKLFF. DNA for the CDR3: TGTGCCAGCACGACGGGGCAGGGGGCTAAAAAACTGTTTTTT.

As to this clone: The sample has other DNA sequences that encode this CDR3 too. The DNA for the CDR3 is TGCGCCAGCAGCCCGGGGGCCGGGGCTGGAAACACCATATATTTT. It codes for CASSPGAGAGNTIYF. V gene TRBV5-1 combines with J gene TRBJ1-3; possible D gene TRBD1, 6 bases. The CDR3 extends over 15 amino acids. Looked up from germline, CDR1 is SGHRS and CDR2 is YFSETQ. V was shortened by 4 bases and J by 2 bases, with 13 bases between the two germline ends.

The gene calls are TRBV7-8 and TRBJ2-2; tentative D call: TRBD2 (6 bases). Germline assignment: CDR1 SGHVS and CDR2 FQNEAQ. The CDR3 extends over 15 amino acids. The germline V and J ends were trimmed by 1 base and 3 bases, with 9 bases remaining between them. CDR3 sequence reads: CASSLGGTYTGELFF. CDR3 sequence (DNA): TGTGCCAGCAGCTTAGGCGGGACCTACACCGGGGAGCTGTTTTTT.

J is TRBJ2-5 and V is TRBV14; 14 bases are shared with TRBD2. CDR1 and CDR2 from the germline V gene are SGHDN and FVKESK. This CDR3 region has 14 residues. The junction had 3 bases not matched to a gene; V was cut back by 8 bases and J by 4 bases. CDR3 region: CASGTSGSPETQYF. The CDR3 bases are TGTGCCAGCGGGACTAGCGGGAGTCCAGAGACCCAGTACTTC. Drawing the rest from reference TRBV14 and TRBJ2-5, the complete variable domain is EAGVTQFPSHSVIEKGQTVTLRCDPISGHDNLYWYRRVMGKEIKFLLHFVKESKQDESGMPNNRFLAERTGGTYSTLKVQPAELEDSGVYFCASGTSGSPETQYFGPGTRLLVL.

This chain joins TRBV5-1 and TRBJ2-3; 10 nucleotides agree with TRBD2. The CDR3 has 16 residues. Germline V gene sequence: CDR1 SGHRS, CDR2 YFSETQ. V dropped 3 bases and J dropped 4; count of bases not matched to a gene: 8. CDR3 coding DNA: TGCGCCAGCAGCTCGTCTAGCGGGAGAATTTCAGATACGCAGTATTTT. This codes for CASSSSSGRISDTQYF.

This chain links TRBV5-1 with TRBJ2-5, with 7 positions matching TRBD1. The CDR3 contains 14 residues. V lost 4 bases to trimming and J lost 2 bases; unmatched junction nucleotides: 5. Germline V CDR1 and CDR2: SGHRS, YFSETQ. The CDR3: CASSDPGQQETQYF. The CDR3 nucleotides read TGCGCCAGCAGCGACCCGGGACAGCAAGAGACCCAGTACTTC.

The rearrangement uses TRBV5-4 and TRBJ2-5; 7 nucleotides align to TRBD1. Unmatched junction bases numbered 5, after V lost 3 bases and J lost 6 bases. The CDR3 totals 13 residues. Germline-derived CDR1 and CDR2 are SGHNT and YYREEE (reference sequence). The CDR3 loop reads CASSYDRDQTQYF. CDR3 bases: TGTGCCAGCAGCTATGACAGGGATCAGACCCAGTACTTC.

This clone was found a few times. The CDR3 DNA reads as TGTGCCAGCAGCCACTCAGCGGGAGTTGGGGACGAGCAGTACTTC. Amino acid sequence: CASSHSAGVGDEQYF. The gene calls are TRBV5-4 and TRBJ2-7, with TRBD2 matching over 8 bases. Germline lookup yields CDR1 SGHNT and CDR2 YYREEE (reference sequence). Trimming removed 4 bases from V and 5 bases from J; junction bases left unmatched: 11. The CDR3 runs to 15 residues.

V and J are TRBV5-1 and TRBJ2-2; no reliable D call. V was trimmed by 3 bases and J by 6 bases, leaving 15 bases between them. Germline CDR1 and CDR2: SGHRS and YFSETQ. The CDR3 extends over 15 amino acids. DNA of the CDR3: TGCGCCAGCAGCTCTCCCTCCGGGTTTGCCGGGGAGCTGTTTTTT. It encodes CASSSPSGFAGELFF.

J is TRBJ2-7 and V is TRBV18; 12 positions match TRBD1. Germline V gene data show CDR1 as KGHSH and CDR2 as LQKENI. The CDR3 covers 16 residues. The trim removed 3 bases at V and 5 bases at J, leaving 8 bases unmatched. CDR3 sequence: CASSPGTGGVIHEQYF. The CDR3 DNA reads TGTGCCAGCTCACCTGGGACAGGGGGCGTAATCCACGAGCAGTACTTC.

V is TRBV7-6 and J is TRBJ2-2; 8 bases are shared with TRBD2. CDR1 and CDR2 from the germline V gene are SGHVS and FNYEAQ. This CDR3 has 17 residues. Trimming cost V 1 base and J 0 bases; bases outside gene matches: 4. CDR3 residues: CASSLVLADSNTGELFF. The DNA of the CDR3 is TGTGCCAGCAGCTTAGTACTAGCGGACTCGAACACCGGGGAGCTGTTTTTT.